This TCR beta chain was identified in a study of technical replicates of blood from a few donors. Germline lookup yields CDR1 SGHAT and CDR2 FQNNGV. The CDR3 sequence is 17 residues long. The ends lost 2 bases at V and 9 bases at J; junction bases unmatched: 14. Repertoires were generated with immunoSEQ multiplex PCR, while TCRdb's copy carries only in-frame clones and drops some. The sample holds about 73,000 clones, 85% to 95% seen once. The sequenced sample consisted of T cells isolated from PBMCs. V gene TRBV11-2 combines with J gene TRBJ2-1; 9 nucleotides agree with TRBD2. The source is a human donor in good health. CDR3 DNA: TGTGCCAGCAGCTTATTGTTCTCGGCTAGCGGGGTTATTGAGCAGTTCTTC. Translation: CASSLLFSASGVIEQFF. Drawing the rest from reference TRBV11-2 and TRBJ2-1, the complete variable domain is EAGVAQSPRYKIIEKRQSVAFWCNPISGHATLYWYQQILGQGPKLLIQFQNNGVVDDSQLPKDRFSAERLKGVDSTLKIQPAKLEDSAVYLCASSLLFSASGVIEQFFGPGTRLTVL.